One and the same sample provided the 14 T cell receptor beta chains below, sequenced in a study of shared clonotypes between healthy human individuals. The protocol was immunoSEQ multiplex PCR, while the TCRdb copy is restricted to in-frame clones and leaves out a portion. This repertoire shows around 88,000 clones, approximately 75% found once; its top ten account for 45% to 55%. The sample consisted of memory CD8+ T cells sorted from blood. The subset: CD45RO+ cells pooled with CCR7-negative TemRA cells. These receptors were obtained from a young man in good health.

A note on this clone: At one of its ends the junction is not consistent with the germline gene, which may arise from a read error. The chain combines TRBV7-7 with TRBJ2-5, with 10 nucleotides matching TRBD2. Per the germline V gene, CDR1 is SSHAT and CDR2 is FNYEAQ (reference sequence). This CDR3 region has 15 residues. Here the CDR3 reads CASSLEASGSETQYF. As DNA, the CDR3 is TGTGCTAGCAGCTTAGAGGCTAGCGGGAGTGAGACCCAGTACTTC. The whole variable domain, filled in from reference TRBV7-7 and TRBJ2-5, reads GAGVSQSPRYKVTKRGQDVTLRCDPISSHATLYWYQQALGQGPEFLTYFNYEAQPDKSGLPSDRFSAERPEGSISTLTIQRTEQRDSAMYRCASSLEASGSETQYFGPGTRLLVL.

CDR3 bases: TGTGCCAGCAGTGACTCCAGGGGTATAGGGGGAGATACGCAGTATTTT. Translating it yields CASSDSRGIGGDTQYF. The chain employs TRBV2 and TRBJ2-3; D perhaps matches TRBD1 (6 bases). Trimming stripped 3 bases from V and 5 bases from J, with 18 bases between. Germline CDR1 SNHLY, CDR2 FYNNEI. The CDR3 totals 16 residues.

V and J are TRBV27 and TRBJ2-7, with D unresolved. The CDR3 runs 12 residues. Trimming took 5 bases from V and 5 from J, leaving 10 bases between them. Germline V gene sequence: CDR1 MNHEY, CDR2 SMNVEV (reference sequence). The CDR3 DNA reads TGTGCCAGCAGTCTTATAGGAGACGAGCAGTACTTC. Translating gives CASSLIGDEQYF.

This clone came up a few times. J is TRBJ2-3 and V is TRBV2; tentative D call: TRBD2 (5 bases). The germline V and J ends were trimmed by 6 bases and 4 bases, with 14 bases remaining between them. The CDR3 loop spans 14 amino acids. Germline CDR1 reads SNHLY; CDR2 reads FYNNEI. The CDR3 sequence is CASSPVRASDTQYF. CDR3 DNA sequence: TGTGCCAGCAGCCCTGTGAGGGCCTCAGATACGCAGTATTTT.

The gene calls are TRBV28 and TRBJ2-1; TRBD2 aligns across 15 bases. Germline trimming cut 5 bases from V and 4 bases from J; bases unmatched to any gene: 18. The CDR3 is made up of 21 amino acids. CDR1 and CDR2 from the germline V gene are MDHEN and SYDVKM. CDR3 coding DNA: TGTGCCAGCAGTGGACCCCCCGGGACTAGCGGGAGGAGGGGGCTTTACAATGAGCAGTTCTTC. It is translated as CASSGPPGTSGRRGLYNEQFF.

The V and J genes are TRBV2 and TRBJ2-1; D uncertain. Trimming took 4 bases from V and 7 from J, leaving 5 bases between them. The CDR3 length is 11 residues. Germline CDR1 and CDR2: SNHLY and FYNNEI. The CDR3: CASSGMNEQFF. The CDR3 nucleotides are TGTGCCAGCAGTGGAATGAATGAGCAGTTCTTC.

J is TRBJ2-7 and V is TRBV10-2, with 12 bases aligning to TRBD2. Germline CDR1 WSHSY, CDR2 SAAADI. The ends lost 0 bases at V and 3 bases at J; junction bases unmatched: 3. The CDR3 runs to 16 residues. The CDR3 DNA sequence: TGCGCCAGCAGTGAGTCACTAGCGGGAGGTCGCTACGAGCAGTACTTC. Amino acids: CASSESLAGGRYEQYF.

The chain has TRBV5-1 and TRBJ1-1; the D gene is possibly TRBD1 (5 bases). V was pared by 3 bases and J by 5 bases, with 14 bases between. Germline assignment: CDR1 SGHRS and CDR2 YFSETQ. The CDR3 totals 14 residues. DNA for the CDR3: TGCGCCAGCAGCTCGCGGGGGGATCGGACTGAAGCTTTCTTT. Translation: CASSSRGDRTEAFF.

The rearrangement joins TRBV4-3 to TRBJ1-1; D is undetermined. V was trimmed by 0 bases and J by 0 bases, leaving 8 bases between them. The CDR3 loop spans 15 amino acids. Germline values: CDR1 LGHNA, CDR2 YSLEER. The CDR3 nucleotides read TGCGCCAGCAGCCAAGATCGAGGCATGAACACTGAAGCTTTCTTT. It translates to CASSQDRGMNTEAFF.

The gene calls are TRBV4-1 and TRBJ2-5, with D possibly being TRBD1 or TRBD2 (5 bases each). V dropped 1 base and J dropped 1 base, with 7 bases sitting between them. Germline lookup yields CDR1 MGHRA and CDR2 YSYEKL. The CDR3 consists of 14 residues. CDR3 sequence (DNA): TGCGCCAGCAGCCAAGGAGGGGTCCAAGAGACCCAGTACTTC. Amino acid sequence: CASSQGGVQETQYF.

The chain uses TRBV5-4 and TRBJ2-6, with D perhaps matching TRBD2 (5 bases). Trimming cost V 2 bases and J 4 bases, with 10 bases left between them. Germline CDR1 reads SGHNT; CDR2 reads YYREEE (reference sequence). CDR3 length: 15 residues. In DNA, the CDR3 is TGTGCCAGCAGCTTCGGGGTGCCCGGGGCCAACGTCCTGACTTTC. It specifies CASSFGVPGANVLTF.

V and J are TRBV5-8 and TRBJ2-1; D unresolved. Deletions cut 0 bases from V and 0 bases from J, with 7 bases between. The CDR3 runs 15 residues. Germline CDR1 and CDR2: SGHTS and YDEGEE. Written as DNA, the CDR3 is TGTGCCAGCAGCTTGGAATCGAGCTCCTACAATGAGCAGTTCTTC. It is translated as CASSLESSSYNEQFF.

This sequence joins TRBV7-9 and TRBJ1-5; 7 positions match TRBD1. Germline V gives CDR1 SEHNR, CDR2 FQNEAQ (reference sequence). After removal of 4 bases from V and 3 bases from J, the junction contained 15 bases not matched to a gene. The CDR3 loop spans 18 amino acids. CDR3 loop: CASSSGTEEVSFNQPQHF. The DNA for the CDR3 is TGTGCCAGCAGCTCCGGGACAGAAGAAGTTAGTTTCAATCAGCCCCAGCATTTT.

This clone was detected a few times. One end of the junction does not line up with germline, which may come from a read error. V and J are TRBV2 and TRBJ2-7, with no clear D. The V gene's germline CDR1 is SNHLY and CDR2 FYNNEI. This CDR3 spans 10 amino acids. The CDR3 nucleotides are TGTGCCAGCTCATTGGGCCCCGCGGTCTTC. Its protein is CASSLGPAVF.